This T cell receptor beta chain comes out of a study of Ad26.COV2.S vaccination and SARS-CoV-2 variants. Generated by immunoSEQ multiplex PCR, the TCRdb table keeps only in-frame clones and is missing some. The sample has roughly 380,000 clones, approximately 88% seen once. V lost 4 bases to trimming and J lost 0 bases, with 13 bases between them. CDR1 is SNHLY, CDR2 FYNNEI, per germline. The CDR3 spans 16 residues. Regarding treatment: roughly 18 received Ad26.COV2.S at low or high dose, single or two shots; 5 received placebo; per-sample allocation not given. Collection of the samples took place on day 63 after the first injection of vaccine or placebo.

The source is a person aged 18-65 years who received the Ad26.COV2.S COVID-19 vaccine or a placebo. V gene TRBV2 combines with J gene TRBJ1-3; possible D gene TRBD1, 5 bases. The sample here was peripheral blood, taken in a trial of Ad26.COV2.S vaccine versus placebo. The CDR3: CASSAGQGSSGNTIYF. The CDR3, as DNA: TGTGCCAGCAGTGCGGGGCAAGGGTCCTCTGGAAACACCATATATTTT.